The clone carrying this T cell receptor beta chain was counted a few times. Original handling: Estimated nucleated cell counts came from reference gene primer amplification. Measured with immunoSEQ multiplex PCR; TCRdb has only the in-frame clones, and not every one. V, J and clone size were drawn from that table, and D and trimming were deduced from the DNA. The sample yields about 240,000 clones, 65% to 90% seen once. Germline V gene data show CDR1 as WSHSY and CDR2 as SAAADI. This CDR3 comprises 14 residues. With 8 bases removed from V and 0 bases from J, the gap between germline ends came to 11 bases. These data come from a study of blood T cell repertoires in COVID-19. For the study at large: Acute and convalescent COVID-19 specimens originated in the United States, Italy and Spain. In each case, the material was cDNA or gDNA derived from T cells, B-cell-depleted T cells, or PBMCs.

Specimen: peripheral blood. The clonotype was recovered from a woman in her 70s with acute or convalescent COVID-19. The J gene is TRBJ1-5, the V gene TRBV10-2, with D perhaps matching TRBD1 (5 bases). The chain's CDR3 is CASFGGNSNQPQHF. Here the CDR3 DNA reads TGCGCCAGCTTCGGGGGTAATAGCAATCAGCCCCAGCATTTT.